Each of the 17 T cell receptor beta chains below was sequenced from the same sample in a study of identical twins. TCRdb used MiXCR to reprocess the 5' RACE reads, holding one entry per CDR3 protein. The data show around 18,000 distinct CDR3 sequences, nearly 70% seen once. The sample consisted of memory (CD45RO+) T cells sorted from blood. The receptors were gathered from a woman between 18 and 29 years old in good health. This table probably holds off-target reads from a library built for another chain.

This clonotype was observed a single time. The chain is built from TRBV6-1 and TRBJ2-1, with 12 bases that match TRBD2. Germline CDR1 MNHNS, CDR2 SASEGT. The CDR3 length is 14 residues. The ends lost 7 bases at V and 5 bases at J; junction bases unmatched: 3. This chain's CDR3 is CASTRTSGNNEQFF. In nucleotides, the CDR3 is TGTGCCAGCACCAGGACTAGCGGGAACAATGAGCAGTTCTTC.

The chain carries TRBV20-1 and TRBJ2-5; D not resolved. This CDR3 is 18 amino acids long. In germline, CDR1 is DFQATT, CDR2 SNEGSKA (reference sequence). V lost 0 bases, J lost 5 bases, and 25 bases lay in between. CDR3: CSARDRLAETHLRETQYF. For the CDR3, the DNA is TGCAGTGCTAGAGATAGGCTCGCGGAGACCCATCTGAGGGAGACCCAGTACTTC.

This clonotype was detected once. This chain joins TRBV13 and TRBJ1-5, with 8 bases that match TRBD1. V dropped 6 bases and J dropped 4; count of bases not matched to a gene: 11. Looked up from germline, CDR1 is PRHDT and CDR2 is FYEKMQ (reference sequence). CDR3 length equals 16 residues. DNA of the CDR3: TGTGCCAGCAGGGCCAGGACAGGGCGTGGGAATCAGCCCCAGCATTTT. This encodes CASRARTGRGNQPQHF.

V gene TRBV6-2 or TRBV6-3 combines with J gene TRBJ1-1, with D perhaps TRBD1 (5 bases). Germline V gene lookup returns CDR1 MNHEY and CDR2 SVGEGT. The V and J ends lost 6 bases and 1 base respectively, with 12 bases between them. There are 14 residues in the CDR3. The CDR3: CASRPRTSNTEAFF. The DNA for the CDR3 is TGTGCCAGCAGGCCAAGGACATCGAACACTGAAGCTTTCTTT.

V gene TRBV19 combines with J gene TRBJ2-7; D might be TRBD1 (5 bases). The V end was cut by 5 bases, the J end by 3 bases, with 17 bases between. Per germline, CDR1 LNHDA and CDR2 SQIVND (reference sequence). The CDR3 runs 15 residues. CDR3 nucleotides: TGTGCCAGTAGTCCCCGCCAGGGTCCAGGCTACGAGCAGTACTTC. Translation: CASSPRQGPGYEQYF.

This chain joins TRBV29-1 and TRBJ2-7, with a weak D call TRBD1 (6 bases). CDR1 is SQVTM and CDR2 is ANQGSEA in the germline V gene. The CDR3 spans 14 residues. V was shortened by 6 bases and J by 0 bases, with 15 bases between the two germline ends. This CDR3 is CSVRQASDSYEQYF. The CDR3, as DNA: TGCAGCGTGAGACAGGCGTCAGACTCCTACGAGCAGTACTTC.

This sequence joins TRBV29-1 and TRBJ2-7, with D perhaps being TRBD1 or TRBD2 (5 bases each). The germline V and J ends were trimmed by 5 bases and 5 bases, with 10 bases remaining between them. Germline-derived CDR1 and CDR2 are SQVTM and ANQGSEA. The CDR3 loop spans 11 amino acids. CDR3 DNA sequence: TGCAGCGTTTCTATGGGGGACGAGCAGTACTTC. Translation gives CSVSMGDEQYF.

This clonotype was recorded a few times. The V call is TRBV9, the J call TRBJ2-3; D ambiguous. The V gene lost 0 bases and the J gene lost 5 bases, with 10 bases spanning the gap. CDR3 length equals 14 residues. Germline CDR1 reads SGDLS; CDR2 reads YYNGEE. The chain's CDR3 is CASSVGFWGDTQYF. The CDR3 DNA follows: TGTGCCAGCAGCGTAGGTTTCTGGGGAGATACGCAGTATTTT.

As DNA, the CDR3 is TGCAGTGCTCGGGACAGGGTGAGGACCGGGGAGCTGTTTTTT. Its translation is CSARDRVRTGELFF. The chain joins TRBV20-1 to TRBJ2-2; 9 nucleotides line up with TRBD1. Germline trimming cut 5 bases from V and 5 bases from J; bases unmatched to any gene: 6. Germline V gene lookup returns CDR1 DFQATT and CDR2 SNEGSKA (reference sequence). This CDR3 comprises 14 residues.

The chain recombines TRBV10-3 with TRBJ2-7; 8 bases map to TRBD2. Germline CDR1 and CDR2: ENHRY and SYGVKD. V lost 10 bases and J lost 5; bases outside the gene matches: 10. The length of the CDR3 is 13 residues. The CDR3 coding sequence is TGTGCCACGAAGCGGGAGCAGGTAAACGAGCAGTACTTC. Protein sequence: CATKREQVNEQYF.

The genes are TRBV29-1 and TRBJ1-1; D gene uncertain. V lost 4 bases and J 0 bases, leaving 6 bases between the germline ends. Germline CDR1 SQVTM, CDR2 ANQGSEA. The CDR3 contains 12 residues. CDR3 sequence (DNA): TGCAGCGTTGGTAGGATGAACACTGAAGCTTTCTTT. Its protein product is CSVGRMNTEAFF.

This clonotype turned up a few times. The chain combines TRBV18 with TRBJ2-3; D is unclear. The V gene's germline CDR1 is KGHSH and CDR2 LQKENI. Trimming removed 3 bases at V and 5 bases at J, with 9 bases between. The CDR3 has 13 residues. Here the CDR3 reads CASSPRPLDTQYF. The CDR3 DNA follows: TGTGCCAGCTCACCGAGACCGCTAGATACGCAGTATTTT.

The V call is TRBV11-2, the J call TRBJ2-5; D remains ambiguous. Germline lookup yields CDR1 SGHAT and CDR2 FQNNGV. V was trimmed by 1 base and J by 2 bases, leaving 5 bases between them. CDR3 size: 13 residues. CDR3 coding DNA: TGTGCCAGCAGCTTAGGCAGACAAGAGACCCAGTACTTC. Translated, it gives CASSLGRQETQYF.

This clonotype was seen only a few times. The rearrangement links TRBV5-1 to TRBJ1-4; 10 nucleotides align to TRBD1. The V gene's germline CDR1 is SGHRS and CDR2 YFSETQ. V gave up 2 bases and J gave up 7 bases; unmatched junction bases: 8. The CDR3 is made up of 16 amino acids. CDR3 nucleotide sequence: TGCGCCAGCAGCTTAGACGACAGGGGGCGAAGTGAAAAACTGTTTTTT. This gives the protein CASSLDDRGRSEKLFF.

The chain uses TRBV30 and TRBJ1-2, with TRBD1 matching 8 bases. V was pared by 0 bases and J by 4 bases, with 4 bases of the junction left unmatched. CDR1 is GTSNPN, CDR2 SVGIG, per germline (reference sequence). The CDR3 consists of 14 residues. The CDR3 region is CAWSVPGQGYGYTF. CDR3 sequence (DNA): TGTGCCTGGAGTGTACCAGGACAGGGCTATGGCTACACCTTC.

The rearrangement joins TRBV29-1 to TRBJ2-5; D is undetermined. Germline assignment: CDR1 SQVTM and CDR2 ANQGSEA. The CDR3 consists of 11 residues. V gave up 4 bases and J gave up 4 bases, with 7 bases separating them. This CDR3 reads CSVVSPETQYF. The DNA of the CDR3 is TGCAGCGTTGTGTCACCAGAGACCCAGTACTTC.

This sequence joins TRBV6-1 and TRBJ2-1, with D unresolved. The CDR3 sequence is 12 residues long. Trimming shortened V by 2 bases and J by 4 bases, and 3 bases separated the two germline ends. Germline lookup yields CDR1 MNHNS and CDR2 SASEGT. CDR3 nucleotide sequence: TGTGCCAGCAGTGAAAGTTACAATGAGCAGTTCTTC. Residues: CASSESYNEQFF.